This T cell receptor (beta chain) was identified in a study of cytomegalovirus exposure and HLA in healthy donors. General observations from the study: CMV serostatus was the only recorded immune exposure for donors.

The primer mix had 60 Vbeta and 13 Jbeta primers. Some clones are missing from TCRdb's copy, which holds only in-frame ones; the method was immunoSEQ multiplex PCR. The table lists approximately 130,000 clones, around 75% of them singletons. The table lists this clone with a few counts. Its target is not known. Trimming removed 4 bases from V and 6 bases from J; junction bases left unmatched: 7. The CDR3 length is 14 residues. Germline V gives CDR1 MRHNA, CDR2 SNTAGT. The sample consisted of PBMCs. V is TRBV6-4 and J is TRBJ2-7; TRBD1 agrees at 9 bases. This clonotype was sampled from a woman between 45 and 65 years old in good health and CMV-seropositive. The CDR3 is CASSASPDRGEQYF. The CDR3 coding sequence is TGTGCCAGCAGTGCCTCCCCGGACAGGGGCGAGCAGTACTTC.